The 9 T cell receptor beta chains below come from one sample, sequenced in a study of response to subunit inactivated influenza vaccine. TCRdb processed the RT-PCR reads anew with MiXCR; each CDR3 protein has one entry. The sample holds approximately 500,000 distinct CDR3 sequences, 12% to 15% seen once. The sequencing used PBMCs from blood, collected 11 to 12 days after vaccination. The receptors originated from a man aged 50 or older who received an inactivated influenza vaccine.

This clonotype has at least ten counts. This chain connects TRBV12-3 or TRBV12-4 to TRBJ1-3, with D unclear. The CDR3 is made up of 15 amino acids. Trimming took off 3 bases at V and 0 bases at J, with 9 bases between the two ends. CDR3 region: CASSFEAPSGNTIYF. CDR3 sequence (DNA): TGTGCCAGCAGTTTTGAGGCCCCCTCTGGAAACACCATATATTTT.

The V call is TRBV6-5, the J call TRBJ1-1; D is ambiguous. CDR1 MNHEY and CDR2 SVGAGI come from the germline V gene. V was clipped by 1 base and J by 4 bases, with 10 bases between them. The CDR3 consists of 14 residues. The CDR3 spells CASSYYRSGTEAFF. As DNA, the CDR3 is TGTGCCAGCAGTTACTACCGCTCGGGCACTGAAGCTTTCTTT.

For this clonotype: A much larger clone differs from this one at a single base, so this may be a read error. J is TRBJ2-1 and V is TRBV13, with D maybe TRBD1 (6 bases). CDR1 PRHDT and CDR2 FYEKMQ come from the germline V gene (reference sequence). The CDR3 runs 16 residues. The CDR3 loop is CAISLMFGGSYNEQFF. The CDR3 DNA is TGTGCCATCAGCTTGATGTTTGGGGGCAGCTACAATGAGCAGTTCTTC.

The rearrangement links TRBV20-1 to TRBJ1-5; D is perhaps TRBD1 (6 bases). The CDR3 extends over 15 amino acids. Trimming pared 0 bases from V and 3 bases from J, leaving 12 bases between. The germline CDR1 and CDR2 sequences are DFQATT and SNEGSKA (reference sequence). DNA of the CDR3: TGCAGTGCTAGAGATGGTGGGGGCAACAATCAGCCCCAGCATTTT. Translated, it gives CSARDGGGNNQPQHF.

The chain links TRBV7-9 to TRBJ2-1; tentative D call: TRBD2 (6 bases). The CDR3 extends over 17 amino acids. V lost 2 bases to trimming and J lost 1 base, with 15 bases between them. CDR1 is SEHNR and CDR2 is FQNEAQ in the germline V gene (reference sequence). In DNA form, the CDR3 reads TGTGCCAGCAGCTTACTGGAGGGTCTAGGATCCTACAATGAGCAGTTCTTC. Protein product: CASSLLEGLGSYNEQFF.

CDR3 amino acids: CASSYSGTVNTEAFF. The CDR3 DNA reads as TGTGCCAGCAGTTACTCCGGGACAGTGAACACTGAAGCTTTCTTT. This chain connects TRBV6-5 to TRBJ1-1, with 7 bases identical to TRBD1. The V segment lost 0 bases and the J segment 0 bases; nucleotides outside the gene matches: 1. The CDR3 is made up of 15 amino acids. CDR1 MNHEY and CDR2 SVGAGI come from the germline V gene.

The sample holds one count of this clonotype. The chain employs TRBV5-4 and TRBJ2-2, with 11 bases fitting TRBD2. The CDR3 has 15 residues. Germline CDR1 SGHNT, CDR2 YYREEE (reference sequence). V lost 3 bases, J lost 7 bases, and 5 bases stayed unmatched. The CDR3 DNA reads as TGTGCCAGCAGCTCCGGGACTAGCGGAAGCGGGGAGCTGTTTTTT. It encodes CASSSGTSGSGELFF.

This chain joins TRBV20-1 and TRBJ2-1; 7 positions match TRBD1. With 6 bases clipped from V and 1 base from J, the junction kept 9 bases outside the gene matches. CDR3 length: 15 amino acids. Germline V gene sequence: CDR1 DFQATT, CDR2 SNEGSKA (reference sequence). This chain's CDR3 is CSAATGPLSYNEQFF. The CDR3 DNA follows: TGCAGTGCGGCGACAGGGCCACTATCCTACAATGAGCAGTTCTTC.

This clonotype was seen a handful of times. This chain uses TRBV5-1 with TRBJ2-3, with 9 bases lining up with TRBD1. Trimming cost V 3 bases and J 2 bases; bases outside gene matches: 7. Germline V CDR1 and CDR2: SGHRS, YFSETQ. The CDR3 extends over 16 amino acids. CDR3 in DNA: TGCGCCAGCAGCTACTCCGGGACAGGGTCCACAGATACGCAGTATTTT. Amino acid sequence: CASSYSGTGSTDTQYF.